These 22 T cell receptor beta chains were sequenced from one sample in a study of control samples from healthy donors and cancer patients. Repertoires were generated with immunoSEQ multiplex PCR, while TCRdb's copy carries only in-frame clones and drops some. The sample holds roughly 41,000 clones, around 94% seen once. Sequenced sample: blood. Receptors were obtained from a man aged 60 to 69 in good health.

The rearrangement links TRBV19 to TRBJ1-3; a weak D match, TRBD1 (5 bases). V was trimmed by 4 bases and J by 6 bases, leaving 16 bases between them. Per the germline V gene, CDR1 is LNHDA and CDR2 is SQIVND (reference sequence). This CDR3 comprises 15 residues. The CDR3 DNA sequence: TGTGCCAGTAGTAAGGAAGCAGGGATGACAAACACCATATATTTT. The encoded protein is CASSKEAGMTNTIYF. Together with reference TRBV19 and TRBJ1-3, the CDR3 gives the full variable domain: DGGITQSPKYLFRKEGQNVTLSCEQNLNHDAMYWYRQDPGQGLRLIYYSQIVNDFQKGDIAEGYSVSREKKESFPLTVTSAQKNPTAFYLCASSKEAGMTNTIYFGEGSWLTVV.

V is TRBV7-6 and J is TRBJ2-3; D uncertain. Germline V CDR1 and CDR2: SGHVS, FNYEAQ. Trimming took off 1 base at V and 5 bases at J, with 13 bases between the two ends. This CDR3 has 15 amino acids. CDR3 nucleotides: TGTGCCAGCAGCTTAGTGGGCCCGCAAGGAGATACGCAGTATTTT. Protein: CASSLVGPQGDTQYF.

CDR3 region: CASSIIPGLAHNEQFF. CDR3 sequence (DNA): TGTGCCAGTAGCATAATACCGGGACTAGCACACAATGAGCAGTTCTTC. The V call is TRBV19, the J call TRBJ2-1, with 9 nucleotides matching TRBD2. V was clipped by 6 bases and J by 5 bases; unmatched bases: 11. Germline V gene data show CDR1 as LNHDA and CDR2 as SQIVND (reference sequence). This CDR3 is built from 16 residues.

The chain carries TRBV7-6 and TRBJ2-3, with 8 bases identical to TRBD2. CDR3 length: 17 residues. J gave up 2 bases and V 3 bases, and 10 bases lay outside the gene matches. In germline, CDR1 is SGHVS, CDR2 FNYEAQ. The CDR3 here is CASSFTSAGGITDTQYF. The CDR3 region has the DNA TGTGCCAGCAGCTTTACGAGCGCGGGAGGAATCACAGATACGCAGTATTTT.

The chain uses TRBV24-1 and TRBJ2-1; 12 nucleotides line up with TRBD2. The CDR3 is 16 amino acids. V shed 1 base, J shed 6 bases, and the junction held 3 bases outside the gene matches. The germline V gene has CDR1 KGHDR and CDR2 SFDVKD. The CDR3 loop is CATSDFRTSGINEQFF. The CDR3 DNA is TGTGCCACCAGTGATTTCCGGACTAGCGGGATCAATGAGCAGTTCTTC.

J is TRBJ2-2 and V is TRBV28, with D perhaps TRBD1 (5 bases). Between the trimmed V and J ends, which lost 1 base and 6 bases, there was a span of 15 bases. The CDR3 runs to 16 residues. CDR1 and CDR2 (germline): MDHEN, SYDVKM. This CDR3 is CASSLSVRVVSGELFF. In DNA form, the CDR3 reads TGTGCCAGCAGTTTATCCGTCAGGGTTGTATCCGGGGAGCTGTTTTTT.

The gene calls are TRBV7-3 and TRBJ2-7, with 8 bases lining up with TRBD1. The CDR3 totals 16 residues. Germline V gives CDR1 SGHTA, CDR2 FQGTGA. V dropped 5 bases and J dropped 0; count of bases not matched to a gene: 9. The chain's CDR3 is CASSPADRVPSYEQYF. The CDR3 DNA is TGTGCCAGCAGCCCGGCGGACAGGGTGCCCTCCTACGAGCAGTACTTC.

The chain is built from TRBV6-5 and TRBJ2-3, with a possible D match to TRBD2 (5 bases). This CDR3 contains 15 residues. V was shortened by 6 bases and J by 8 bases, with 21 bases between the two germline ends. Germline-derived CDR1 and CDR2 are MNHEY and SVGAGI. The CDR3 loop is CASRTGVGGYGTQYF. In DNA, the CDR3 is TGTGCCAGCAGGACCGGGGTCGGAGGTTACGGTACGCAGTATTTT.

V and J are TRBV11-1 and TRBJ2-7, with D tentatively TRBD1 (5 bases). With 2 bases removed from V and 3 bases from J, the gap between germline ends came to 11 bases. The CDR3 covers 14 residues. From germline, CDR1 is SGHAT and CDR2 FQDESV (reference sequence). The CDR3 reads CASSLSGFRYEQYF. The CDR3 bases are TGTGCCAGCAGCTTATCAGGGTTCCGCTACGAGCAGTACTTC.

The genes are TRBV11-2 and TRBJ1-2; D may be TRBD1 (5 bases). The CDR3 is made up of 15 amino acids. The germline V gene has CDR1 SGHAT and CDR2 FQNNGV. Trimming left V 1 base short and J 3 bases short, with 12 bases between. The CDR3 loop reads CASSLGQGRHYGYTF. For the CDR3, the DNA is TGTGCCAGCAGCTTAGGGCAGGGAAGGCACTATGGCTACACCTTC. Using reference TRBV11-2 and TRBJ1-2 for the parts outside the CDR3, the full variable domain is EAGVAQSPRYKIIEKRQSVAFWCNPISGHATLYWYQQILGQGPKLLIQFQNNGVVDDSQLPKDRFSAERLKGVDSTLKIQPAKLEDSAVYLCASSLGQGRHYGYTFGSGTRLTVV.

Here the CDR3 DNA reads TGTGCCAGCACTAGAGGGGTTTTTGGCAATCAGCCCCAGCATTTT. Translated: CASTRGVFGNQPQHF. This chain links TRBV6-5 with TRBJ1-5; possible D gene TRBD1, 5 bases. Deletions cut 7 bases from V and 2 bases from J, with 15 bases between. CDR1 is MNHEY, CDR2 SVGAGI, per germline. This CDR3 region has 15 residues.

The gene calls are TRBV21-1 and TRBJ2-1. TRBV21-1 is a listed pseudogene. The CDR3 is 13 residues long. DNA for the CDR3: TGTGCCTCAACCGGGACGGTTTACAATGAGCAGTTCTTC. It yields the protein CASTGTVYNEQFF.

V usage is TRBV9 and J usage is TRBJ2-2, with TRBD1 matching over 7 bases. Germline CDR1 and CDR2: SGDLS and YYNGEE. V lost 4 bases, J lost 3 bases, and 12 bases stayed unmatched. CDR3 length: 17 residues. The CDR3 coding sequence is TGTGCCAGCAGCACGCCCGACAGGGTGGGGGACACCGGGGAGCTGTTTTTT. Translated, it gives CASSTPDRVGDTGELFF.

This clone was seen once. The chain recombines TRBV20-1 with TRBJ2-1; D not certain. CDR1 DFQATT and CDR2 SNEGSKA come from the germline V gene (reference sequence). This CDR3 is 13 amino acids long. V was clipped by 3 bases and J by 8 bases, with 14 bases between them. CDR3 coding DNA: TGCAGTGCTAGTCTTTTCTCTACGCATGAGCAGTTCTTC. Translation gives CSASLFSTHEQFF.

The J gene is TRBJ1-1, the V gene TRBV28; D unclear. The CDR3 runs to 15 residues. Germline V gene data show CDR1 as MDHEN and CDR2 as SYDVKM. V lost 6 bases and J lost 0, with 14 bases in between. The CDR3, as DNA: TGTGCCAGCAGGGTAAGAGACCCGTTGAACACTGAAGCTTTCTTT. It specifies CASRVRDPLNTEAFF.

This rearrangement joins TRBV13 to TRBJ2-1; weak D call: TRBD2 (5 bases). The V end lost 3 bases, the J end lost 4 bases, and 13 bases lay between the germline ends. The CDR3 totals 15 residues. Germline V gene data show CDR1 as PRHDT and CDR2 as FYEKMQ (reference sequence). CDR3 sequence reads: CASSFLGLGYNEQFF. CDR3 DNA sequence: TGTGCCAGCAGCTTCCTCGGACTCGGTTACAATGAGCAGTTCTTC.

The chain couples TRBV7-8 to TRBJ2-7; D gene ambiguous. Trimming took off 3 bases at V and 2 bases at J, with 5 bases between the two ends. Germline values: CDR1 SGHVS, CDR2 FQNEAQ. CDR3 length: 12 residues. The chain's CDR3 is CASSFGPYEQYF. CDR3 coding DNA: TGTGCCAGCAGCTTCGGCCCCTACGAGCAGTACTTC.

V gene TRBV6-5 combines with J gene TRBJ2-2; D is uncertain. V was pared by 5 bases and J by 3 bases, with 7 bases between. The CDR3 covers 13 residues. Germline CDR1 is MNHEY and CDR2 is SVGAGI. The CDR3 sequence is CASSHRDTGELFF. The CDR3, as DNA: TGTGCCAGCAGTCACCGGGACACCGGGGAGCTGTTTTTT.

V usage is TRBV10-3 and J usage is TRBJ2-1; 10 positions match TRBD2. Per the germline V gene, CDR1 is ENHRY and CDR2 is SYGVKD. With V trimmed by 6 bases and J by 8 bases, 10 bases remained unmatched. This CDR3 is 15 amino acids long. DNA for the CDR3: TGTGCCATCAGGGGCGGTAGCGGGAGGTCAGATGAGCAGTTCTTC. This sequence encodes CAIRGGSGRSDEQFF.

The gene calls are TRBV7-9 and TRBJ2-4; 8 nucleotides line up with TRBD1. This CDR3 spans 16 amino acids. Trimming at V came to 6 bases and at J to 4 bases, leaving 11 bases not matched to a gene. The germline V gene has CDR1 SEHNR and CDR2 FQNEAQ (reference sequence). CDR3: CASSSEQGGAKNIQYF. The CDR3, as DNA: TGTGCCAGCAGTTCTGAACAGGGGGGAGCTAAAAACATTCAGTACTTC.

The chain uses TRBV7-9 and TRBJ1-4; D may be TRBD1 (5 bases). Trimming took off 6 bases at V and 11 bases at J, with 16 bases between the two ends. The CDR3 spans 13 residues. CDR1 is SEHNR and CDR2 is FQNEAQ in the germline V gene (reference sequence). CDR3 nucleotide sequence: TGTGCCAGCAGACCCGCCGGGGGATTCAAACTGTTTTTT. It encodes CASRPAGGFKLFF. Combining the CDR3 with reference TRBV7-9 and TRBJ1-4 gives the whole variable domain DTGVSQNPRHKITKRGQNVTFRCDPISEHNRLYWYRQTLGQGPEFLTYFQNEAQLEKSRLLSDRFSAERPKGSFSTLEIQRTEQGDSAMYLCASRPAGGFKLFFGSGTQLSVL.

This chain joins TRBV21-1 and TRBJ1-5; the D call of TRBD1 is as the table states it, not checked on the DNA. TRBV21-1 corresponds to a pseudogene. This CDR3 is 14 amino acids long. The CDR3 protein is CASSLPHRNQPQHF. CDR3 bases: TGTGCCAGCAGCCTCCCCCACAGGAATCAGCCCCAGCATTTT.